These 32 T cell receptor beta chains came from one sample sequenced in a study of cytomegalovirus exposure and HLA in healthy donors. 13 Jbeta primers and 60 Vbeta primers were used for the PCR. The table came from immunoSEQ multiplex PCR; TCRdb's copy has only in-frame clones and leaves some out. The table shows hundreds of thousands of clones, with over 80% occurring only once. Sample: PBMCs. Receptors were obtained from a boy aged 2 to 10 in good health and CMV-seronegative.

The chain combines TRBV9 with TRBJ1-2, with D possibly TRBD1 on 5 matching bases. This CDR3 region has 16 residues. Per the germline V gene, CDR1 is SGDLS and CDR2 is YYNGEE. Trimming removed 2 bases at V and 2 bases at J, with 16 bases between. The CDR3 DNA reads as TGTGCCAGCAGCGTCGCCAGGGACTCGGGAAACTATGGCTACACCTTC. Amino acid sequence: CASSVARDSGNYGYTF.

The V call is TRBV5-6, the J call TRBJ1-2, with unresolved D. The germline V gene has CDR1 SGHDT and CDR2 YYEEEE. The CDR3 loop spans 12 amino acids. Trimming pared 0 bases from V and 7 bases from J, leaving 7 bases between. This CDR3 reads CASSLGASGYTF. The CDR3 nucleotides are TGTGCCAGCAGCTTGGGGGCTTCTGGCTACACCTTC. Drawing the rest from reference TRBV5-6 and TRBJ1-2, the complete variable domain is DAGVTQSPTHLIKTRGQQVTLRCSPKSGHDTVSWYQQALGQGPQFIFQYYEEEERQRGNFPDRFSGHQFPNYSSELNVNALLLGDSALYLCASSLGASGYTFGSGTRLTVV.

The table lists this clone with a count of one. This chain uses TRBV28 with TRBJ1-2, with TRBD1 matching 9 bases. Trimming at V came to 5 bases and at J to 7 bases, leaving 5 bases not matched to a gene. The germline CDR1 and CDR2 sequences are MDHEN and SYDVKM. The CDR3 has 13 residues. CDR3 in DNA: TGTGCCAGCAGTCTACAGGGGGCGGGTGGCTACACCTTC. This translates into CASSLQGAGGYTF.

This sequence joins TRBV11-1 and TRBJ2-5, with a possible D match to TRBD1 (5 bases). V lost 4 bases and J 0 bases, leaving 18 bases between the germline ends. This CDR3 is built from 17 residues. CDR1 and CDR2 from the germline V gene are SGHAT and FQDESV (reference sequence). The DNA of the CDR3 is TGTGCCAGCAGCTGGTCAGGGATTGATACATACCAAGAGACCCAGTACTTC. This gives the protein CASSWSGIDTYQETQYF.

The rearrangement uses TRBV5-1 and TRBJ2-7; tentative D call: TRBD1 (5 bases). Germline values: CDR1 SGHRS, CDR2 YFSETQ. The ends were cut back, 0 bases at V and 1 base at J, with 8 bases in the middle. The CDR3 extends over 14 amino acids. CDR3 bases: TGCGCCAGCAGCTTGGATCCAGGGTCCTACGAGCAGTACTTC. It yields the protein CASSLDPGSYEQYF. The full variable domain, its missing parts supplied by reference TRBV5-1 and TRBJ2-7, is KAGVTQTPRYLIKTRGQQVTLSCSPISGHRSVSWYQQTPGQGLQFLFEYFSETQRNKGNFPGRFSGRQFSNSRSEMNVSTLELGDSALYLCASSLDPGSYEQYFGPGTRLTVT.

The chain recombines TRBV19 with TRBJ2-5, with 7 bases aligning to TRBD2. Per the germline V gene, CDR1 is LNHDA and CDR2 is SQIVND (reference sequence). Germline trimming cut 1 base from V and 2 bases from J; bases unmatched to any gene: 4. This CDR3 has 15 amino acids. As DNA, the CDR3 is TGTGCCAGTAGTATAGGGGCTAGCGGTCAAGAGACCCAGTACTTC. Translated, it gives CASSIGASGQETQYF.

The chain joins TRBV27 to TRBJ2-2, with D possibly TRBD2 on 6 matching bases. The CDR3 has 16 residues. The V and J ends lost 7 bases and 4 bases respectively, with 19 bases between them. Germline-derived CDR1 and CDR2 are MNHEY and SMNVEV (reference sequence). The CDR3 region has the DNA TGTGCCAGCACCCAAACCGGCCTGGGGGGCACCGGGGAGCTGTTTTTT. Translated: CASTQTGLGGTGELFF.

V and J are TRBV25-1 and TRBJ2-1; 7 bases are a match to TRBD2. V was pared by 5 bases and J by 1 base, with 2 bases of the junction left unmatched. The CDR3 extends over 14 amino acids. Looked up from germline, CDR1 is MGHDK and CDR2 is SYGVNS. CDR3: CASSREGSYNEQFF. As DNA, the CDR3 is TGTGCCAGCAGTAGGGAGGGATCCTACAATGAGCAGTTCTTC.

The chain uses TRBV9 and TRBJ1-1; D possibly corresponds to TRBD1 (6 bases). Deletions cut 3 bases from V and 1 base from J, with 13 bases between. Germline CDR1 is SGDLS and CDR2 is YYNGEE. This CDR3 spans 15 amino acids. The CDR3 DNA reads as TGTGCCAGCAGCGCCCGGGACACAAAGAACACTGAAGCTTTCTTT. Residues: CASSARDTKNTEAFF.

The gene calls are TRBV6-5 and TRBJ1-2; 8 nucleotides agree with TRBD1. Trimming cost V 10 bases and J 7 bases; bases outside gene matches: 11. Germline assignment: CDR1 MNHEY and CDR2 SVGAGI. This CDR3 contains 13 residues. The chain's CDR3 is CAISGGADSGYTF. The DNA of the CDR3 is TGTGCCATCTCAGGGGGCGCCGATAGTGGCTACACCTTC.

The CDR3 DNA follows: TGTGCCAGCAGATCACGGGGGGGCCGGAATGAGCAGTTCTTC. Its translation: CASRSRGGRNEQFF. The V and J genes are TRBV6-5 and TRBJ2-1; 8 nucleotides line up with TRBD2. This CDR3 contains 14 residues. The junction had 8 bases not matched to a gene; V was cut back by 6 bases and J by 7 bases. CDR1 is MNHEY, CDR2 SVGAGI, per germline.

The rearrangement links TRBV11-3 to TRBJ2-7; TRBD2 matches 9 bases. CDR1 is SGHNT and CDR2 is YENEEA in the germline V gene. The CDR3 consists of 14 residues. The ends lost 1 base at V and 6 bases at J; junction bases unmatched: 4. The CDR3 region has the DNA TGTGCCAGCAGCTTAGGCGGGAGGGGAGGCGAGCAGTACTTC. Its protein product is CASSLGGRGGEQYF. Variable domain in full (rest from reference TRBV11-3 and TRBJ2-7): EAGVVQSPRYKIIEKKQPVAFWCNPISGHNTLYWYLQNLGQGPELLIRYENEEAVDDSQLPKDRFSAERLKGVDSTLKIQPAELGDSAVYLCASSLGGRGGEQYFGPGTRLTVT.

This rearrangement joins TRBV2 to TRBJ2-1; tentative D call: TRBD1 (6 bases). This CDR3 spans 13 amino acids. Germline V gene sequence: CDR1 SNHLY, CDR2 FYNNEI. V was clipped by 4 bases and J by 9 bases, with 13 bases between them. The CDR3 DNA reads TGTGCCAGCAGTGTACAGGGAATGAGTGAGCAGTTCTTC. Translated, it gives CASSVQGMSEQFF. The complete variable domain, with remaining parts taken from reference TRBV2 and TRBJ2-1, reads EPEVTQTPSHQVTQMGQEVILRCVPISNHLYFYWYRQILGQKVEFLVSFYNNEISEKSEIFDDQFSVERPDGSNFTLKIRSTKLEDSAMYFCASSVQGMSEQFFGPGTRLTVL.

V and J are TRBV6-6 and TRBJ2-7; 8 bases line up with TRBD1. The germline V gene encodes CDR1 MNHNY and CDR2 SVGAGI (reference sequence). Germline trimming cut 7 bases from V and 7 bases from J; bases unmatched to any gene: 9. This CDR3 has 13 residues. The CDR3 DNA sequence: TGTGCCAGCACCCCACAGGGGGTGGTTGAGCAGTACTTC. Translating gives CASTPQGVVEQYF.

This sequence joins TRBV5-6 and TRBJ2-3, with 8 bases identical to TRBD1. The CDR3 loop spans 17 amino acids. Germline V CDR1 and CDR2: SGHDT, YYEEEE. The junction had 10 bases not matched to a gene; V was cut back by 4 bases and J by 0 bases. CDR3 loop: CASSVEEQGGSTDTQYF. Here the CDR3 DNA reads TGTGCCAGCAGCGTCGAAGAACAGGGGGGAAGCACAGATACGCAGTATTTT.

V usage is TRBV19 and J usage is TRBJ1-3, with D unclear. The CDR3 spans 13 residues. The germline V gene encodes CDR1 LNHDA and CDR2 SQIVND (reference sequence). This CDR3 reads CACGEKAGNTIYF. DNA of the CDR3: TGTGCTTGCGGAGAGAAGGCTGGAAACACCATATATTTT.

V usage is TRBV6-5 and J usage is TRBJ2-5; D is uncertain. The assigned J gene may be wrong: the sequence end matches TRBJ2-7 better. The CDR3 sequence is 15 residues long. Per germline, CDR1 MNHEY and CDR2 SVGAGI. CDR3 protein: CASSYSRILSYEQYF. The CDR3 DNA is TGTGCCAGCAGTTACTCGAGGATCCTCTCCTACGAGCAGTACTTC.

V and J are TRBV5-1 and TRBJ2-5; 9 bases line up with TRBD1. The CDR3 covers 14 residues. V gave up 4 bases and J gave up 5 bases; unmatched junction bases: 6. The germline V gene encodes CDR1 SGHRS and CDR2 YFSETQ. CDR3: CASSPWDRAETQYF. As DNA, the CDR3 is TGCGCCAGCAGCCCCTGGGACAGGGCGGAGACCCAGTACTTC. Based on the CDR3 plus reference TRBV5-1 and TRBJ2-5, the full variable domain is KAGVTQTPRYLIKTRGQQVTLSCSPISGHRSVSWYQQTPGQGLQFLFEYFSETQRNKGNFPGRFSGRQFSNSRSEMNVSTLELGDSALYLCASSPWDRAETQYFGPGTRLLVL.

The J gene is TRBJ1-5, the V gene TRBV30, with TRBD1 matching 9 bases. V dropped 4 bases and J dropped 4; count of bases not matched to a gene: 8. The CDR3 is 15 amino acids. Germline values: CDR1 GTSNPN, CDR2 SVGIG (reference sequence). DNA of the CDR3: TGTGCCTGGAACGACCCGGGACAGGGAAATCAGCCCCAGCATTTT. Protein product: CAWNDPGQGNQPQHF. The full variable domain, completed using reference TRBV30 and TRBJ1-5, is SQTIHQWPATLVQPVGSPLSLECTVEGTSNPNLYWYRQAAGRGLQLLFYSVGIGQISSEVPQNLSASRPQDRQFILSSKKLLLSDSGFYLCAWNDPGQGNQPQHFGDGTRLSIL.

The CDR3 loop reads CASTPSGSLTYEQYF. For the CDR3, the DNA is TGCGCCAGCACCCCAAGCGGGAGCCTTACCTACGAGCAGTACTTC. The rearrangement links TRBV4-1 to TRBJ2-7; 8 bases agree with TRBD2. Trimming removed 7 bases from V and 2 bases from J; junction bases left unmatched: 10. The germline CDR1 and CDR2 sequences are MGHRA and YSYEKL. This CDR3 has 15 amino acids.

The chain links TRBV7-9 to TRBJ2-3, with 8 bases lining up with TRBD2. The junction had 6 bases not matched to a gene; V was cut back by 5 bases and J by 2 bases. The CDR3 loop spans 15 amino acids. The V gene's germline CDR1 is SEHNR and CDR2 FQNEAQ (reference sequence). The CDR3 loop is CASSITSGLTDTQYF. The CDR3 DNA reads as TGTGCCAGCAGCATAACTAGCGGACTCACAGATACGCAGTATTTT.

V and J are TRBV5-4 and TRBJ2-5; D gene uncertain. The CDR3 sequence is 14 residues long. Trimming took 1 base from V and 0 from J, leaving 7 bases between them. The germline CDR1 and CDR2 sequences are SGHNT and YYREEE (reference sequence). Written as DNA, the CDR3 is TGTGCCAGCAGCTTGAAAGCGTACCAAGAGACCCAGTACTTC. Translating gives CASSLKAYQETQYF.

The chain joins TRBV20-1 to TRBJ2-1, with 7 bases aligning to TRBD2. The CDR3 has 11 amino acids. The germline gives CDR1 DFQATT, CDR2 SNEGSKA (reference sequence). The V gene end was trimmed by 8 bases and the J gene end by 7 bases; junction bases not matched to a gene: 5. The CDR3 is CSSGDWNEQFF. The DNA for the CDR3 is TGCAGTAGCGGGGATTGGAATGAGCAGTTCTTC.

There are a few counts of this clone. The rearrangement joins TRBV6-5 to TRBJ2-1; D might be TRBD1 (7 bases). CDR3 length equals 14 residues. CDR1 is MNHEY and CDR2 is SVGAGI in the germline V gene. Trimming took 5 bases from V and 6 from J, leaving 14 bases between them. The CDR3 reads CASSPAGQLNEQFF. The CDR3, as DNA: TGTGCCAGCAGTCCCGCGGGACAGCTCAATGAGCAGTTCTTC.

This chain links TRBV10-3 with TRBJ2-1, with D possibly being TRBD1 (6 bases). Germline V gene sequence: CDR1 ENHRY, CDR2 SYGVKD. Trimming removed 3 bases at V and 7 bases at J, with 22 bases between. The CDR3 consists of 17 residues. In DNA form, the CDR3 reads TGTGCCATCAGTGAATGGGGTAGCGAGGGTACAGGGAATGAGCAGTTCTTC. Its protein is CAISEWGSEGTGNEQFF.

The rearrangement joins TRBV27 to TRBJ2-7; D is possibly TRBD2 (6 bases). The CDR3 consists of 13 residues. With 10 bases removed from V and 2 bases from J, the gap between germline ends came to 15 bases. CDR1 and CDR2 from the germline V gene are MNHEY and SMNVEV (reference sequence). CDR3 nucleotide sequence: TGTGCCACCTCGCCGGGAGAGGCCTACGAGCAGTACTTC. It translates to CATSPGEAYEQYF.

This clone has only a few counts. The rearrangement joins TRBV6-5 to TRBJ1-5, with 9 nucleotides matching TRBD1. Germline CDR1 and CDR2: MNHEY and SVGAGI. The CDR3 sequence is 15 residues long. J lost 0 bases, V lost 4 bases, and 1 base had no gene match. The CDR3 DNA reads as TGTGCCAGCAGTTCGGGACAGGGTAGCAATCAGCCCCAGCATTTT. This codes for CASSSGQGSNQPQHF.

J is TRBJ2-3 and V is TRBV7-8, with 7 nucleotides matching TRBD2. The CDR3 consists of 16 residues. In germline, CDR1 is SGHVS, CDR2 FQNEAQ. V dropped 5 bases and J dropped 0; count of bases not matched to a gene: 8. This CDR3 reads CASSLQRGSSTDTQYF. The CDR3 DNA sequence: TGTGCCAGCAGCCTCCAGCGGGGCTCTAGCACAGATACGCAGTATTTT.

V gene TRBV11-2 combines with J gene TRBJ2-3; D is unresolved. Germline V lookup: CDR1 SGHAT, CDR2 FQNNGV. This CDR3 comprises 14 residues. V lost 1 base and J 4 bases, leaving 9 bases between the germline ends. CDR3 DNA: TGTGCCAGCAGCTTAGGGCTTGAGGCAGATACGCAGTATTTT. Translating gives CASSLGLEADTQYF.

V gene TRBV5-7 combines with J gene TRBJ1-6; no clear D. TRBV5-7 falls under the ORF class, with uncertain function. CDR3 length: 14 amino acids. V lost 6 bases to trimming and J lost 3 bases, with 10 bases between them. Here the CDR3 DNA reads TGTGCCAGCACCTCCGGGGTCTATAATTCACCCCTCCACTTT. Translated: CASTSGVYNSPLHF.

The chain is built from TRBV9 and TRBJ2-7, with 8 positions matching TRBD2. Trimming removed 0 bases from V and 3 bases from J; junction bases left unmatched: 5. CDR3 length: 15 amino acids. CDR1 is SGDLS and CDR2 is YYNGEE in the germline V gene. CDR3 loop: CASSVGGTRDYEQYF. CDR3 nucleotide sequence: TGTGCCAGCAGCGTAGGAGGGACTAGGGACTACGAGCAGTACTTC.

This clone appeared once. V gene TRBV2 combines with J gene TRBJ1-1; D uncertain. Trimming removed 10 bases from V and 3 bases from J, with 9 bases in between. Per the germline V gene, CDR1 is SNHLY and CDR2 is FYNNEI. The CDR3 runs 11 residues. The CDR3 nucleotides are TGTGCCACACATCAGTACACTGAAGCTTTCTTT. Translation gives CATHQYTEAFF. The complete variable domain, with remaining parts taken from reference TRBV2 and TRBJ1-1, reads EPEVTQTPSHQVTQMGQEVILRCVPISNHLYFYWYRQILGQKVEFLVSFYNNEISEKSEIFDDQFSVERPDGSNFTLKIRSTKLEDSAMYFCATHQYTEAFFGQGTRLTVV.